One and the same sample provided the 8 T cell receptor beta chains below, sequenced in a study of blood T cells in healthy people across ages. With a J-beta primer mix and a sample-barcoded 5' primer, a second PCR ran about 7 to 12 cycles. TCRdb independently ran MiXCR on the 5' RACE reads; one entry per CDR3 protein. The profile shows 1 million or so distinct CDR3 sequences, under 55% of them singletons. The sample taken for sequencing was blood. The source is a woman aged 55-75 years in good health.

The V and J genes are TRBV12-3 or TRBV12-4 and TRBJ2-3; perhaps D is TRBD1 or TRBD2 (5 bases each). CDR3 length equals 13 residues. Between the trimmed V and J ends, which lost 6 bases and 6 bases, there was a span of 13 bases. The CDR3 DNA reads TGTGCCAGCAGCAGGGACCCACCGGATACGCAGTATTTT. It yields the protein CASSRDPPDTQYF.

The chain uses TRBV6-5 and TRBJ1-5, with TRBD1 as a possible D gene (5 bases). The germline V gene has CDR1 MNHEY and CDR2 SVGAGI. Trimming took 5 bases from V and 6 from J, leaving 11 bases between them. The CDR3 covers 13 residues. The CDR3 region has the DNA TGTGCCAGCAGTGAAGGGGAGGGTCAGCCCCAGCATTTT. Residues: CASSEGEGQPQHF.

The rearrangement joins TRBV9 to TRBJ2-7; maybe TRBD2 (6 bases). Between the trimmed V and J ends, which lost 3 bases and 5 bases, there was a span of 12 bases. CDR1 and CDR2 from the germline V gene are SGDLS and YYNGEE. The CDR3 sequence is 13 residues long. The CDR3 DNA follows: TGTGCCAGCAGCGGGGGGGACCGGGACGAGCAGTACTTC. It specifies CASSGGDRDEQYF.

V usage is TRBV7-2 and J usage is TRBJ2-1; D might be TRBD1 (6 bases). V was trimmed by 2 bases and J by 7 bases, leaving 18 bases between them. Germline values: CDR1 SGHTA, CDR2 FQGNSA. This CDR3 spans 16 amino acids. Here the CDR3 DNA reads TGTGCCAGCAGCTTAACTCTGGACAGAATACCAAATGAGCAGTTCTTC. Translation gives CASSLTLDRIPNEQFF.

V usage is TRBV7-2 and J usage is TRBJ2-1; TRBD2 matches at 8 bases. Unmatched junction bases numbered 13, after V lost 3 bases and J lost 12 bases. This CDR3 comprises 15 residues. The V gene's germline CDR1 is SGHTA and CDR2 FQGNSA. Here the CDR3 DNA reads TGTGCCAGCAGCTTGGTAGCGGGGTCCCGCCAGCGGCAGTTCTTC. Protein: CASSLVAGSRQRQFF.

In this sample, this clonotype turned up a few times. The chain recombines TRBV15 with TRBJ2-3; D remains ambiguous. This CDR3 comprises 13 residues. CDR1 LNHNV and CDR2 YYDKDF come from the germline V gene (reference sequence). V lost 5 bases, J lost 5 bases, and 11 bases lay in between. In nucleotides, the CDR3 is TGTGCCACCAGCTACCAATTGGGAGATACGCAGTATTTT. It encodes CATSYQLGDTQYF. The full variable domain, completed using reference TRBV15 and TRBJ2-3, is DAMVIQNPRYQVTQFGKPVTLSCSQTLNHNVMYWYQQKSSQAPKLLFHYYDKDFNNEADTPDNFQSRRPNTSFCFLDIRSPGLGDTAMYLCATSYQLGDTQYFGPGTRLTVL.

The chain uses TRBV28 and TRBJ1-6; perhaps TRBD1 as D (5 bases). Germline CDR1 MDHEN, CDR2 SYDVKM. The CDR3 has 17 residues. V lost 2 bases and J 6 bases, leaving 17 bases between the germline ends. Here the CDR3 reads CASSLDTGTPVNSPLHF. DNA of the CDR3: TGTGCCAGCAGTTTAGACACCGGGACTCCGGTTAATTCACCCCTCCACTTT.

In its sample, this clonotype was seen a few times. The chain couples TRBV10-3 to TRBJ2-1; D may be TRBD1 (6 bases). CDR1 ENHRY and CDR2 SYGVKD come from the germline V gene. The CDR3 has 15 amino acids. V lost 6 bases, J lost 0 bases, and 12 bases lay in between. The CDR3 loop reads CAISEQGPSYNEQFF. The CDR3 DNA is TGTGCCATCAGCGAACAGGGACCCTCCTACAATGAGCAGTTCTTC.